This T cell receptor (beta chain) stems from a study of blood T cell repertoires in COVID-19. Study at large: From the United States, Italy and Spain came samples of acute and convalescent COVID-19. Sources were T cells, B-cell-depleted T cells, or PBMCs; the material itself was cDNA or gDNA.

CDR1 and CDR2 (germline): SGHKS, YYEKEE (reference sequence). The length of the CDR3 is 12 residues. The V and J ends lost 0 bases and 7 bases respectively, with 4 bases between them. Methods used by the authors: Scientists estimated how many nucleated cells there were by amplifying reference gene primers. Profiling relied on immunoSEQ multiplex PCR, and the TCRdb table lists in-frame clones only, not all of them. The V and J calls and clone size come from that table; D and trimming were worked out from the DNA. The data hold roughly 200,000 clones, with about 86% observed a single time. Sequenced material: peripheral blood. The chain uses TRBV5-5 and TRBJ2-2, with D hard to call. This receptor was taken from a man aged 35-49 years with active or convalescent COVID-19. The CDR3 DNA sequence: TGTGCCAGCAGCTTGGACATCGGGGAGCTGTTTTTT. Amino acid sequence: CASSLDIGELFF.